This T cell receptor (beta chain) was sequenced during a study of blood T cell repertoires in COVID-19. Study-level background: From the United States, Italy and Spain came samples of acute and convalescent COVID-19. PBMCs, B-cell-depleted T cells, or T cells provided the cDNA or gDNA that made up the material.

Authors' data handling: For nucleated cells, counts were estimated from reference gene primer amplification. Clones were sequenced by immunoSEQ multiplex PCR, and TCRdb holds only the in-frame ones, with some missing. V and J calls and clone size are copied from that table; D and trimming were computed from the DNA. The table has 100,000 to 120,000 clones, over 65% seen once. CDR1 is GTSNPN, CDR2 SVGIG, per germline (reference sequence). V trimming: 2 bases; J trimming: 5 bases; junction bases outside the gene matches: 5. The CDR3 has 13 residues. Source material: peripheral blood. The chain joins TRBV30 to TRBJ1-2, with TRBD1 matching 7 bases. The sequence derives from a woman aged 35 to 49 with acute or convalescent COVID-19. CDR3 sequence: CAWSRQGGYGYTF. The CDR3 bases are TGTGCCTGGAGTAGACAGGGCGGATATGGCTACACCTTC.